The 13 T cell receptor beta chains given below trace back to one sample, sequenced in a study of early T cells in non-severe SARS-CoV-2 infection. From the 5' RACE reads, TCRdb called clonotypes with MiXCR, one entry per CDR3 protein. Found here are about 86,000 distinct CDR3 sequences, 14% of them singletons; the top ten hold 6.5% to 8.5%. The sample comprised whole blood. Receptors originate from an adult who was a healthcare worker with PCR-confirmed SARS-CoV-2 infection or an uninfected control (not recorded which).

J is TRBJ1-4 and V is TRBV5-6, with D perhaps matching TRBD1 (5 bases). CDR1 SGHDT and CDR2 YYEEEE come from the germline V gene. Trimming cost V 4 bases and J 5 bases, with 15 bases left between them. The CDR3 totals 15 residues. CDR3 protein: CASSPTPGTNEKLFF. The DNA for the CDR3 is TGTGCCAGCAGCCCCACCCCAGGGACGAATGAAAAACTGTTTTTT.

CDR3 amino acids: CASSVKGNYGYTF. CDR3 coding DNA: TGTGCCAGCAGTGTCAAGGGGAACTATGGCTACACCTTC. This rearrangement joins TRBV6-5 to TRBJ1-2; D might be TRBD1 (5 bases). The germline CDR1 and CDR2 sequences are MNHEY and SVGAGI. CDR3 length: 13 amino acids. V gave up 5 bases and J gave up 2 bases, with 9 bases separating them.

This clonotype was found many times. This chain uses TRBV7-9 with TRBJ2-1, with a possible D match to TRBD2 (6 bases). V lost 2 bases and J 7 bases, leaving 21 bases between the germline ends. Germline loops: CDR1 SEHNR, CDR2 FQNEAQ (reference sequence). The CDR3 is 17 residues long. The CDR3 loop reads CASSLTQTGLRQNEQFF. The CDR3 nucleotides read TGTGCCAGCAGCTTAACACAGACGGGACTCCGCCAGAATGAGCAGTTCTTC.

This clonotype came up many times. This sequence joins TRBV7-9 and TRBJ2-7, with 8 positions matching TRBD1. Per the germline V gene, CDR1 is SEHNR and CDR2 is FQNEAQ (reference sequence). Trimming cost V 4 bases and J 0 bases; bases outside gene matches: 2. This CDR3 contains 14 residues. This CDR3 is CASSWDRSSYEQYF. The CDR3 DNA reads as TGTGCCAGCAGCTGGGACAGGAGCTCCTACGAGCAGTACTTC.

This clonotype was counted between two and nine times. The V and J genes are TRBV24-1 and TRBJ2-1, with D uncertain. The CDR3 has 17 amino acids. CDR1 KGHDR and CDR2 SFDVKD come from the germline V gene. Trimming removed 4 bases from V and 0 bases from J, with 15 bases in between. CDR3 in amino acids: CATSDRATPSSYNEQFF. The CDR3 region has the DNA TGTGCCACCAGTGACCGCGCGACACCCAGCTCCTACAATGAGCAGTTCTTC.

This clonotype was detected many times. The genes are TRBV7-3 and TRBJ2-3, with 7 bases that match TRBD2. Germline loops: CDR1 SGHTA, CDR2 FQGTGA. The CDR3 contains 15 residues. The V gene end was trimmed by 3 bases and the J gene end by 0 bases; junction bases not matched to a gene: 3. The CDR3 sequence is CASSLAGASTDTQYF. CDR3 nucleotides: TGTGCCAGCAGCTTGGCGGGAGCGAGCACAGATACGCAGTATTTT.

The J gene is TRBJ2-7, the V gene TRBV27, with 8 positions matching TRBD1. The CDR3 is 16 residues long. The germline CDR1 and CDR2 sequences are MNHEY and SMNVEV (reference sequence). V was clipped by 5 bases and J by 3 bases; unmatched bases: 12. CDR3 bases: TGTGCCAGCAGTATACAGGGGGGACAAGGAAACTACGAGCAGTACTTC. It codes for CASSIQGGQGNYEQYF.

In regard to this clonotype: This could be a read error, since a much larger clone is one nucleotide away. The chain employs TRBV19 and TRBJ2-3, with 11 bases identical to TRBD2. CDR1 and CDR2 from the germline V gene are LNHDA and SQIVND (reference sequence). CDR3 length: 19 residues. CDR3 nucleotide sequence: TGTTCCAGTAGTGCACGTTACGGACAACTAGCGGGAGTGACAGATACGCAGTATTTT. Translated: CSSSARYGQLAGVTDTQYF. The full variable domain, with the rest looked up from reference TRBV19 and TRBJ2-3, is DGGITQSPKYLFRKEGQNVTLSCEQNLNHDAMYWYRQDPGQGLRLIYYSQIVNDFQKGDIAEGYSVSREKKESFPLTVTSAQKNPTAFYLCSSSARYGQLAGVTDTQYFGPGTRLTVL.

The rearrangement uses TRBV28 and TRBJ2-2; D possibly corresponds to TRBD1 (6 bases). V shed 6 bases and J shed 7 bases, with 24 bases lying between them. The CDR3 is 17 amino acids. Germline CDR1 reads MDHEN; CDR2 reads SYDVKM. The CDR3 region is CASSYHQNYREDGELFF. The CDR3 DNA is TGTGCCAGCAGCTACCACCAAAATTACAGGGAAGACGGGGAGCTGTTTTTT.

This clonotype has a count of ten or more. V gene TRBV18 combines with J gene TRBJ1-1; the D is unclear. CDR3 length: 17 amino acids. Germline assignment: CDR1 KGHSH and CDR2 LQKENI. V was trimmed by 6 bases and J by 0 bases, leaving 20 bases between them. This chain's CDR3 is CASSPRLDSRMNTEAFF. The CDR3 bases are TGTGCCAGCTCCCCCCGATTGGATTCCCGAATGAACACTGAAGCTTTCTTT.

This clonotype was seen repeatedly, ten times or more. CDR3 DNA: TGTGCCAGCAGTTTAAGGGCGCGCAATGAGCAGTTCTTC. Residues: CASSLRARNEQFF. V and J are TRBV28 and TRBJ2-1; D call uncertain. CDR1 MDHEN and CDR2 SYDVKM come from the germline V gene. This CDR3 region has 13 residues. The V gene lost 2 bases and the J gene lost 6 bases, with 8 bases spanning the gap.

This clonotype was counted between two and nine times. In DNA, the CDR3 is TGTGCCTGGAGTATATGGACAGCGCCTGCCCTGGACTATGGCTACACCTTC. As protein: CAWSIWTAPALDYGYTF. The chain has TRBV30 and TRBJ1-2, with TRBD1 as a possible D gene (6 bases). Germline V CDR1 and CDR2: GTSNPN, SVGIG (reference sequence). With 2 bases removed from V and 3 bases from J, the gap between germline ends came to 22 bases. The CDR3 has 17 amino acids.

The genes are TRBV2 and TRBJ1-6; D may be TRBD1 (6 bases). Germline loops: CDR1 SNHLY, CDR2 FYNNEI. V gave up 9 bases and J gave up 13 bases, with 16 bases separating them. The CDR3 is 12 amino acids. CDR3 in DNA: TGTGCCAGGGACAGACCGGATCCCCCCCTCCACTTT. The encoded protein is CARDRPDPPLHF.